This T cell receptor (beta chain) was captured in a study of blood T cells in healthy people across ages. Overall study results and limits: Relative to aged donors, long-lived donors carried more naive CD4+ cells and displayed higher diversity.

In this sample, this clonotype turned up a few times. Its antigen remains unidentified. The extraction recovered at least 6 micrograms of total RNA per sample. Through a sample-barcoded 5' primer and a J-beta primer mix, a second PCR was run for 7 to 11 cycles. Through a template-switch adaptor with 12 random nucleotides, each cDNA molecule received a tag. TCRdb passed the 5' RACE reads through MiXCR, listing each CDR3 protein once. Found here are fewer than 2 million distinct CDR3 sequences, 35% to 50% of them singletons; the top ten hold 20% to 25%. The TCR originated in a human donor in good health. The sequenced sample was blood.

The CDR3 loop reads CASSEYKGPDTQYF. The CDR3 DNA is TGTGCCAGCAGTGAATATAAGGGGCCAGATACGCAGTATTTT. J is TRBJ2-3 and V is TRBV25-1, with D possibly matching TRBD1 (5 bases). The V end was cut by 0 bases, the J end by 4 bases, with 8 bases between. CDR3 length equals 14 residues. Germline values: CDR1 MGHDK, CDR2 SYGVNS.